The source of this TCR beta chain is a study of tissue T cells after allogeneic stem cell transplantation. The wider study: Four unmodified and three CD34-selected T-cell-depleted grafts went to graft-versus-host disease patients. General study points: Within patients, tissue anatomy strongly shaped TCR repertoire composition.

V lost 6 bases and J lost 3; bases outside the gene matches: 4. In germline, CDR1 is MDHEN, CDR2 SYDVKM. The CDR3 sequence is 14 residues long. Only in-frame clones appear in the TCRdb table, and some are missing; sequencing was by immunoSEQ multiplex PCR. The sample lists 42,000 or so clones; just under 95% were seen once. In regard to this clone: Its antigen is undetermined.

This TCR was recovered from a woman aged 40 to 75 who later had graft-versus-host disease after an allogeneic stem cell transplant. The gene calls are TRBV28 and TRBJ2-3, with 9 nucleotides matching TRBD1. The source material was blood, sampled before transplantation. CDR3 protein: CASSLGTGTDTQYF. CDR3 in DNA: TGTGCCAGCAGCCTTGGGACAGGGACAGATACGCAGTATTTT.